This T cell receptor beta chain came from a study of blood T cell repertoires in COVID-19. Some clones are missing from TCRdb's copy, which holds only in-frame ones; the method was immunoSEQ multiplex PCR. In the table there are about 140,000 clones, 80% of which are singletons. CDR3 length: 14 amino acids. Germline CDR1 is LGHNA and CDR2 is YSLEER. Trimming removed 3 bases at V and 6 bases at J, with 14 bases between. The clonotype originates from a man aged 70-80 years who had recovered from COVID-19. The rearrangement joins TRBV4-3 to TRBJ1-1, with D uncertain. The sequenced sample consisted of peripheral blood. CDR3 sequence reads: CASSQYGEPAEAFF. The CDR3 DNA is TGCGCCAGCAGCCAGTACGGTGAACCCGCTGAAGCTTTCTTT.